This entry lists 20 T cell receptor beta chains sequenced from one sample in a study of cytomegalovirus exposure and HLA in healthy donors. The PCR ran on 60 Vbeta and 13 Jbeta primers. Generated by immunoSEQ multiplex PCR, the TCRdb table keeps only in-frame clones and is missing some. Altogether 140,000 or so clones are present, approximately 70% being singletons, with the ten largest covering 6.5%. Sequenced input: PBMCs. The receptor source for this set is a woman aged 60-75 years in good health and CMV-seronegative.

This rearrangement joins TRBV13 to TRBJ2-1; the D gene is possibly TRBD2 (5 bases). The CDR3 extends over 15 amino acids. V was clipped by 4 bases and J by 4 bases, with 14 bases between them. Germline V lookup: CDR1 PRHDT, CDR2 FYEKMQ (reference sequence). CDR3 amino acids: CASSSGAAPYNEQFF. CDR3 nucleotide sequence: TGTGCCAGCAGCTCCGGAGCGGCCCCTTACAATGAGCAGTTCTTC.

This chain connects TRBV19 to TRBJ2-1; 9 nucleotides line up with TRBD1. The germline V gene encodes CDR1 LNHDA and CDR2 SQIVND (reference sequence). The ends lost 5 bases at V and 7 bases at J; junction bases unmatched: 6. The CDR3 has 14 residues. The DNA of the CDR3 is TGTGCCAGTAGTTTACAGGGGGCTGGGAATGAGCAGTTCTTC. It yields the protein CASSLQGAGNEQFF. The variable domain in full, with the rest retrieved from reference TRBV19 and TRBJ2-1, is DGGITQSPKYLFRKEGQNVTLSCEQNLNHDAMYWYRQDPGQGLRLIYYSQIVNDFQKGDIAEGYSVSREKKESFPLTVTSAQKNPTAFYLCASSLQGAGNEQFFGPGTRLTVL.

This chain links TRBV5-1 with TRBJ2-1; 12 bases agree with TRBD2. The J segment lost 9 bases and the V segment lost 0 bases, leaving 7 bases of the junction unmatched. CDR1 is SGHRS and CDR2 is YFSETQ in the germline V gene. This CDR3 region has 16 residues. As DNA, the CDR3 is TGCGCCAGCAGCTTGGTTCTAGCGGGGGGGCAGGGTGAGCAGTTCTTC. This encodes CASSLVLAGGQGEQFF. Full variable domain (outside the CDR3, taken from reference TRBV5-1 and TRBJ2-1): KAGVTQTPRYLIKTRGQQVTLSCSPISGHRSVSWYQQTPGQGLQFLFEYFSETQRNKGNFPGRFSGRQFSNSRSEMNVSTLELGDSALYLCASSLVLAGGQGEQFFGPGTRLTVL.

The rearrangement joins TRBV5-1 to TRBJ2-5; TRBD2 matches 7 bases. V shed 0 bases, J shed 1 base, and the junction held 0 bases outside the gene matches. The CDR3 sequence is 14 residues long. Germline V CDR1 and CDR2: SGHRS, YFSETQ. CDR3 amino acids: CASSLGLAQETQYF. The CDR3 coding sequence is TGCGCCAGCAGCTTGGGACTAGCCCAAGAGACCCAGTACTTC.

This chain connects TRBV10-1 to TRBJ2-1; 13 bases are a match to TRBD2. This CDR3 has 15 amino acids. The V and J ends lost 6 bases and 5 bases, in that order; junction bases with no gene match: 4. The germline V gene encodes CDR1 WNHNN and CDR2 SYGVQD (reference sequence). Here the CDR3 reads CASSLGLAGDNEQFF. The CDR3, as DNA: TGCGCCAGCAGCCTCGGACTAGCGGGGGACAATGAGCAGTTCTTC.

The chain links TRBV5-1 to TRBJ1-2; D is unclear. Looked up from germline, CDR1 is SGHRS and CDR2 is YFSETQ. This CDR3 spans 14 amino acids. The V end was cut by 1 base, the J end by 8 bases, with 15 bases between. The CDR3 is CASSLHAEGGGYTF. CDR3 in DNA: TGCGCCAGCAGCTTGCATGCCGAAGGAGGGGGCTACACCTTC.

This CDR3 reads CASSKRDRGSEAFF. Written as DNA, the CDR3 is TGTGCCAGCAGCAAACGAGACAGGGGCTCTGAAGCTTTCTTT. The chain uses TRBV21-1 and TRBJ1-1; the tabulated D call, TRBD1, remains unverified against the DNA. TRBV21-1 is a known pseudogene. The CDR3 length is 14 residues.

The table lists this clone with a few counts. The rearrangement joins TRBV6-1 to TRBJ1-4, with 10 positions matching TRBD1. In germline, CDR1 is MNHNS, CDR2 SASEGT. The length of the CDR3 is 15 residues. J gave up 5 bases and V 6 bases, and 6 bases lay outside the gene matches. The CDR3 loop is CASRERDRGNEKLFF. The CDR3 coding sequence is TGTGCCAGCAGGGAAAGGGACAGGGGCAATGAAAAACTGTTTTTT.

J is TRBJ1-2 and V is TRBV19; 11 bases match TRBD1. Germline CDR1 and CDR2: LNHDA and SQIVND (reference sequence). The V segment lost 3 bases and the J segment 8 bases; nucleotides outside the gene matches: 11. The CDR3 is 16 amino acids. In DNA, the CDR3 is TGTGCCAGTAGTATCTCGTCCGGACAGGGGGCTGACGGCTACACCTTC. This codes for CASSISSGQGADGYTF.

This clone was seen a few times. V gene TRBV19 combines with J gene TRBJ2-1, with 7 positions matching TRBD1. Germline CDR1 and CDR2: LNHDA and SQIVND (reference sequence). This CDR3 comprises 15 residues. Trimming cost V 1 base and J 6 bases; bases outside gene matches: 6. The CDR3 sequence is CASSIVGGYSNEQFF. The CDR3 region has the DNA TGTGCCAGTAGTATAGTAGGGGGCTATAGCAATGAGCAGTTCTTC.

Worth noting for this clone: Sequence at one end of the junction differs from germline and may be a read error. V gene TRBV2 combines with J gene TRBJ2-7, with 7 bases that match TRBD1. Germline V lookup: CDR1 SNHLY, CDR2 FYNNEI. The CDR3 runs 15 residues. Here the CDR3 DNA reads TGTGCCAGCAGGGAAGGGGGCGGATTCTCCTACGAGCAGTACTTC. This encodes CASREGGGFSYEQYF.

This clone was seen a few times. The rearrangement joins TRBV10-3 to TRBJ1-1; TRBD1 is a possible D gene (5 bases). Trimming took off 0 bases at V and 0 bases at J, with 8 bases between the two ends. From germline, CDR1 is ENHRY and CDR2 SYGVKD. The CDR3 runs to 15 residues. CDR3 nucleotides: TGTGCCATCAGTGAGTCGGAGGGGATGAACACTGAAGCTTTCTTT. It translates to CAISESEGMNTEAFF.

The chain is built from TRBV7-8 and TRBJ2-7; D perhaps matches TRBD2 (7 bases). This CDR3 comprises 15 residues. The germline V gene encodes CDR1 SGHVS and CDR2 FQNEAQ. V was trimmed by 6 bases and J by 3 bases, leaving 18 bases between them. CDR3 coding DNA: TGTGCCAGCAGTTGGGGGGGGGACATGGACTACGAGCAGTACTTC. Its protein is CASSWGGDMDYEQYF.

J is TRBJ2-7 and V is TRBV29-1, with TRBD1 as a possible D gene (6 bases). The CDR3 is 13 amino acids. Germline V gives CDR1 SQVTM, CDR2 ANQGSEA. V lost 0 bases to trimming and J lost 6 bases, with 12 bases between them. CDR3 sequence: CSVEEARGGEQYF. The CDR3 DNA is TGCAGCGTTGAAGAGGCCAGGGGTGGCGAGCAGTACTTC.

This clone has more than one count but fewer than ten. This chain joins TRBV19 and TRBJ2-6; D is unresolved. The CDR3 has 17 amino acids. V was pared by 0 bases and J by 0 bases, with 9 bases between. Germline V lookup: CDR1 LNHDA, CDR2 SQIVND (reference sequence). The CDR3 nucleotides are TGTGCCAGTAGTATAGACTCCACCAGCTCTGGGGCCAACGTCCTGACTTTC. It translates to CASSIDSTSSGANVLTF.

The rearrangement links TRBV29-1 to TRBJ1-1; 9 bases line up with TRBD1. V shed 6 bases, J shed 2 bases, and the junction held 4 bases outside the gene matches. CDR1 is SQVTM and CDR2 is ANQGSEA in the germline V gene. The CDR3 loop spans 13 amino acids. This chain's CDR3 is CSVRQGGNTEAFF. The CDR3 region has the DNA TGCAGCGTCCGACAGGGGGGAAACACTGAAGCTTTCTTT.

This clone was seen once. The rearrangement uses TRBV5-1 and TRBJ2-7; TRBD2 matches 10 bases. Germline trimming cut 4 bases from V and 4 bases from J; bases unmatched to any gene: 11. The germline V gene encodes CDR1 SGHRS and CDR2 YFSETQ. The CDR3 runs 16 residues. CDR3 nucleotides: TGCGCCAGCAGCAAGTTCAACCGGACTAGCGGTTACGAGCAGTACTTC. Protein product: CASSKFNRTSGYEQYF.

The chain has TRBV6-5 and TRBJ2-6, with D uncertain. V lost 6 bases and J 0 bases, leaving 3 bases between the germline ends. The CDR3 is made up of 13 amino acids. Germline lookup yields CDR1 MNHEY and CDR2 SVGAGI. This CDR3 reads CASRLSGANVLTF. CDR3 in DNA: TGTGCCAGCAGACTCTCTGGGGCCAACGTCCTGACTTTC.

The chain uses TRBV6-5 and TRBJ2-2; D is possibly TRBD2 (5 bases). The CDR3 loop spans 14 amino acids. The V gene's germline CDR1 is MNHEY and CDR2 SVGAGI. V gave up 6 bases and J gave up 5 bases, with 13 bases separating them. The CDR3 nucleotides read TGTGCCAGCAGCCAGCTGGGAGTTACCGGGGAGCTGTTTTTT. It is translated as CASSQLGVTGELFF.

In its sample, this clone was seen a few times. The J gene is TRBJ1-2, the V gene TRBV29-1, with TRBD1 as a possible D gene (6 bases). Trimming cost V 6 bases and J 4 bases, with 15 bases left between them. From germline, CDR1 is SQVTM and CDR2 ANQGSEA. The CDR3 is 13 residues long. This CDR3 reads CSVDSRGAYGYTF. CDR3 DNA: TGCAGCGTGGATTCACGGGGGGCCTATGGCTACACCTTC.